This T cell receptor (beta chain) was sequenced for a study of cytomegalovirus exposure and HLA in healthy donors. The table came from immunoSEQ multiplex PCR; TCRdb's copy has only in-frame clones and leaves some out. The sample lists about 160,000 clones, 89% occurring once. The CDR3 extends over 18 amino acids. Germline V lookup: CDR1 SGHDT, CDR2 YYEEEE. The J segment lost 6 bases and the V segment lost 2 bases, leaving 16 bases of the junction unmatched. Donors were drawn from the approximately 130-subject validation cohort, separate from the roughly 700-subject first cohort. This clonotype was sampled from a young woman in good health and CMV-seropositive. The rearrangement uses TRBV5-6 and TRBJ2-2; 7 nucleotides align to TRBD1. What was sequenced was PBMCs. CDR3 bases: TGTGCCAGCAGCTTTCTTCCGGAAGGGGGCCGGCGCTCCGGGGAGCTGTTTTTT. It translates to CASSFLPEGGRRSGELFF.